The 24 T cell receptor beta chains below all came from one sample that was sequenced in a study of control samples from healthy donors and cancer patients. Data came from immunoSEQ multiplex PCR; TCRdb stores just in-frame clones and leaves some out. The sample shows over 150,000 clones, 75% to 95% of them seen only once. The sample taken for sequencing was blood. These receptors originate from a middle-aged woman in good health.

The V gene is TRBV14, the J gene TRBJ2-3; possible D gene TRBD1, 6 bases. Germline V gene data show CDR1 as SGHDN and CDR2 as FVKESK. Trimming left V 3 bases short and J 0 bases short, with 10 bases between. This CDR3 region has 15 residues. The CDR3 coding sequence is TGTGCCAGCAGCCAGCGGACAGCTAGCACAGATACGCAGTATTTT. Amino acid sequence: CASSQRTASTDTQYF. Looking up the rest from reference TRBV14 and TRBJ2-3 gives the full variable domain: EAGVTQFPSHSVIEKGQTVTLRCDPISGHDNLYWYRRVMGKEIKFLLHFVKESKQDESGMPNNRFLAERTGGTYSTLKVQPAELEDSGVYFCASSQRTASTDTQYFGPGTRLTVL.

With respect to this clone: The same CDR3 can be traced to other DNA sequences in this sample. The chain recombines TRBV27 with TRBJ1-2, with D unresolved. The length of the CDR3 is 11 residues. V was trimmed by 6 bases and J by 7 bases, leaving 9 bases between them. Germline CDR1 MNHEY, CDR2 SMNVEV (reference sequence). This chain's CDR3 is CASRSMGGYTF. CDR3 bases: TGTGCCAGCAGATCCATGGGTGGCTACACCTTC.

The rearrangement uses TRBV27 and TRBJ1-6; a weak D match, TRBD1 (5 bases). The germline gives CDR1 MNHEY, CDR2 SMNVEV (reference sequence). This CDR3 contains 14 residues. Trimming stripped 5 bases from V and 8 bases from J, with 13 bases between. The CDR3 loop reads CASSLGTDHSPLHF. The CDR3 DNA is TGTGCCAGCAGTCTCGGGACGGACCATTCACCCCTCCACTTT.

To note about this clone: Other DNA variants within this sample encode the same CDR3. The genes are TRBV5-1 and TRBJ1-4; the D is unclear. Trimming shortened V by 0 bases and J by 3 bases, and 6 bases separated the two germline ends. The length of the CDR3 is 14 residues. Germline CDR1 and CDR2: SGHRS and YFSETQ. The DNA for the CDR3 is TGCGCCAGCAGCTTGGCAGGTTCTAATGAAAAACTGTTTTTT. Amino acid sequence: CASSLAGSNEKLFF.

The DNA for the CDR3 is TGTGCCAGCAGTTTAGGGCAGGGTGGCAATCAGCCCCAGCATTTT. Translation gives CASSLGQGGNQPQHF. This sequence joins TRBV27 and TRBJ1-5; TRBD1 is a possible D gene (5 bases). This CDR3 is built from 15 residues. Trimming took 2 bases from V and 2 from J, leaving 10 bases between them. CDR1 MNHEY and CDR2 SMNVEV come from the germline V gene (reference sequence).

This clone was counted a single time. The chain carries TRBV2 and TRBJ2-1; D is undetermined. Germline-derived CDR1 and CDR2 are SNHLY and FYNNEI. The V end was cut by 8 bases, the J end by 6 bases, with 14 bases between. The CDR3 sequence is 13 residues long. CDR3: CASFEFKANEQFF. CDR3 sequence (DNA): TGTGCCAGCTTCGAGTTCAAGGCCAATGAGCAGTTCTTC. Full variable domain (remainder filled in from reference TRBV2 and TRBJ2-1): EPEVTQTPSHQVTQMGQEVILRCVPISNHLYFYWYRQILGQKVEFLVSFYNNEISEKSEIFDDQFSVERPDGSNFTLKIRSTKLEDSAMYFCASFEFKANEQFFGPGTRLTVL.

This chain uses TRBV6-5 with TRBJ1-1; no clear D gene. The CDR3 is made up of 13 amino acids. V shed 2 bases and J shed 5 bases, with 9 bases lying between them. Germline CDR1 MNHEY, CDR2 SVGAGI. DNA of the CDR3: TGTGCCAGCAGTTACGAGCGGTGGACTGAAGCTTTCTTT. It codes for CASSYERWTEAFF.

The genes are TRBV2 and TRBJ1-2; no definite D call. Per germline, CDR1 SNHLY and CDR2 FYNNEI. This CDR3 region has 13 residues. The V end lost 1 base, the J end lost 7 bases, and 10 bases lay between the germline ends. CDR3 DNA sequence: TGTGCCAGCAGTGAAGGTCTTTGGGGTGGCTACACCTTC. Its translation: CASSEGLWGGYTF.

In its sample, this clone was seen once. The chain combines TRBV13 with TRBJ2-1; 10 nucleotides align to TRBD2. Germline V gives CDR1 PRHDT, CDR2 FYEKMQ (reference sequence). V was pared by 7 bases and J by 8 bases, with 8 bases of the junction left unmatched. The CDR3 sequence is 14 residues long. The CDR3, as DNA: TGTGCCAGCACCCAAGCGGGGGGGAGAGATGAGCAGTTCTTC. Translated, it gives CASTQAGGRDEQFF.

The chain recombines TRBV7-2 with TRBJ1-1; D is unresolved. The V gene lost 3 bases and the J gene lost 4 bases, with 12 bases spanning the gap. There are 14 residues in the CDR3. CDR1 is SGHTA, CDR2 FQGNSA, per germline. CDR3 in amino acids: CASSLHRMSTEAFF. The DNA of the CDR3 is TGTGCCAGCAGCTTGCACAGAATGAGCACTGAAGCTTTCTTT.

The chain uses TRBV2 and TRBJ2-3; a possible D gene is TRBD2 (5 bases). Germline CDR1 is SNHLY and CDR2 is FYNNEI. The length of the CDR3 is 12 residues. V lost 8 bases and J lost 1, with 7 bases in between. In nucleotides, the CDR3 is TGTGCCAGCCTAGCACGCACAGATACGCAGTATTTT. Its translation: CASLARTDTQYF.

The CDR3 here is CASSFVNQGGANVLTF. As DNA, the CDR3 is TGTGCCAGCAGCTTCGTCAACCAGGGGGGGGCCAACGTCCTGACTTTC. The chain employs TRBV11-2 and TRBJ2-6; a weak D match, TRBD1 (6 bases). In germline, CDR1 is SGHAT, CDR2 FQNNGV. This CDR3 is built from 16 residues. Trimming took off 3 bases at V and 4 bases at J, with 13 bases between the two ends.

As DNA, the CDR3 is TGTGCCAGCAGCCAAGGTAATCAGCCCCAGCATTTT. Its translation is CASSQGNQPQHF. The chain joins TRBV4-2 to TRBJ1-5; D gene ambiguous. Germline V gene data show CDR1 as LGHNA and CDR2 as YNFKEQ. The CDR3 length is 12 residues. Trimming took off 1 base at V and 4 bases at J, with 2 bases between the two ends.

This chain connects TRBV5-8 to TRBJ1-2, with TRBD1 matching 7 bases. Germline V lookup: CDR1 SGHTS, CDR2 YDEGEE. Trimming took 1 base from V and 5 from J; bases not matched to a gene: 5. The CDR3 spans 14 residues. CDR3 sequence: CASSLSGRGYGYTF. The CDR3 DNA sequence: TGTGCCAGCAGCTTGAGCGGCAGGGGGTATGGCTACACCTTC.

V and J are TRBV5-4 and TRBJ1-2; possibly TRBD1 for D (5 bases). Germline V CDR1 and CDR2: SGHNT, YYREEE (reference sequence). The CDR3 consists of 15 residues. Trimming took off 3 bases at V and 1 base at J, with 13 bases between the two ends. The CDR3 DNA sequence: TGTGCCAGCAGCTCCGGACAAGGATATAACTATGGCTACACCTTC. This encodes CASSSGQGYNYGYTF.

This chain connects TRBV7-8 to TRBJ1-5; perhaps TRBD1 as D (5 bases). The CDR3 sequence is 14 residues long. Trimming left V 7 bases short and J 7 bases short, with 17 bases between. Germline-derived CDR1 and CDR2 are SGHVS and FQNEAQ. CDR3 amino acids: CASTDRGGRQPQHF. The CDR3 DNA is TGTGCCAGCACCGACCGGGGGGGAAGGCAGCCCCAGCATTTT.

The chain uses TRBV27 and TRBJ2-3, with 7 bases aligning to TRBD1. V lost 6 bases, J lost 2 bases, and 14 bases stayed unmatched. Germline CDR1 is MNHEY and CDR2 is SMNVEV (reference sequence). This CDR3 comprises 17 residues. This chain's CDR3 is CASRTRSGQTVTDTQYF. The CDR3 DNA reads as TGTGCCAGCAGGACAAGATCGGGACAGACGGTCACAGATACGCAGTATTTT.

The V call is TRBV5-6, the J call TRBJ1-6; maybe TRBD1 (5 bases). V was trimmed by 5 bases and J by 6 bases, leaving 9 bases between them. This CDR3 has 13 residues. Looked up from germline, CDR1 is SGHDT and CDR2 is YYEEEE. CDR3 sequence reads: CASRPGLNSPLHF. In nucleotides, the CDR3 is TGTGCCAGCAGGCCGGGACTTAATTCACCCCTCCACTTT. Drawing the rest from reference TRBV5-6 and TRBJ1-6, the complete variable domain is DAGVTQSPTHLIKTRGQQVTLRCSPKSGHDTVSWYQQALGQGPQFIFQYYEEEERQRGNFPDRFSGHQFPNYSSELNVNALLLGDSALYLCASRPGLNSPLHFGNGTRLTVT.

The gene calls are TRBV18 and TRBJ2-7, with 9 bases that match TRBD2. Germline CDR1 and CDR2: KGHSH and LQKENI. CDR3 length equals 15 residues. V shed 3 bases and J 3 bases; nucleotides not matched to a gene: 6. The CDR3 DNA sequence: TGTGCCAGCTCACCGTCTAGCGGGACTTACTACGAGCAGTACTTC. It codes for CASSPSSGTYYEQYF.

The chain has TRBV6-5 and TRBJ1-1; 7 bases fit TRBD1. Germline V lookup: CDR1 MNHEY, CDR2 SVGAGI. The CDR3 has 11 residues. The V gene end was trimmed by 4 bases and the J gene end by 10 bases; junction bases not matched to a gene: 3. In DNA, the CDR3 is TGTGCCAGCAGTTCGACAGGGAGAGCTTTCTTT. Translating gives CASSSTGRAFF.

V and J are TRBV27 and TRBJ1-5; the D gene is possibly TRBD1 (6 bases). The CDR3 is 14 residues long. Germline CDR1 MNHEY, CDR2 SMNVEV (reference sequence). V was clipped by 0 bases and J by 8 bases, with 11 bases between them. CDR3 bases: TGTGCCAGCAGTTTATCCAGGGGAGACAAGCCCCAGCATTTT. This sequence encodes CASSLSRGDKPQHF.

The CDR3 spells CASSPGGTGGLEAFF. As DNA, the CDR3 is TGCGCCAGCAGTCCAGGTGGGACAGGGGGACTTGAAGCTTTCTTT. The chain is built from TRBV10-1 and TRBJ1-1; 11 positions match TRBD1. The V gene end was trimmed by 5 bases and the J gene end by 7 bases; junction bases not matched to a gene: 9. This CDR3 spans 15 amino acids. Per the germline V gene, CDR1 is WNHNN and CDR2 is SYGVQD (reference sequence).

The chain joins TRBV5-6 to TRBJ1-1; weak D call: TRBD1 (6 bases). Trimming removed 1 base at V and 2 bases at J, with 15 bases between. Germline V CDR1 and CDR2: SGHDT, YYEEEE. The CDR3 is 16 residues long. The CDR3 loop is CASSLQKYRDNTEAFF. CDR3 DNA: TGTGCCAGCAGCTTGCAAAAATACAGGGATAACACTGAAGCTTTCTTT.

The chain has TRBV2 and TRBJ1-3, with D perhaps TRBD1 (5 bases). Germline V lookup: CDR1 SNHLY, CDR2 FYNNEI. The V end lost 1 base, the J end lost 6 bases, and 10 bases lay between the germline ends. The CDR3 runs to 14 residues. The CDR3 sequence: CASSEDSGANTIYF. The CDR3 bases are TGTGCCAGCAGTGAAGACAGCGGGGCAAACACCATATATTTT.